These 6 T cell receptor beta chains were sequenced from one sample in a study of blood T cell repertoires in COVID-19. The table came from immunoSEQ multiplex PCR; TCRdb's copy has only in-frame clones and leaves some out. This table has about 150,000 clones, roughly 89% appearing once. The sequencing input was peripheral blood. The receptor set was obtained from a man aged 45-60 years with acute or convalescent COVID-19.

Comment on this clone: Other DNA sequences from this sample encode an identical CDR3 as well. The chain employs TRBV18 and TRBJ1-1, with no clear D. Germline CDR1 is KGHSH and CDR2 is LQKENI. V shed 6 bases and J shed 1 base, with 9 bases lying between them. The CDR3 totals 13 residues. DNA of the CDR3: TGTGCCAGCTCCCCTTTATCGAACACTGAAGCTTTCTTT. Its translation is CASSPLSNTEAFF.

This clone was seen once. This sequence joins TRBV29-1 and TRBJ2-3; 7 nucleotides line up with TRBD1. Germline V CDR1 and CDR2: SQVTM, ANQGSEA. Trimming took 1 base from V and 6 from J; bases not matched to a gene: 7. CDR3 length: 14 amino acids. CDR3 amino acids: CSVEARGFLDTQYF. The CDR3 nucleotides are TGCAGCGTTGAAGCCAGGGGGTTCTTGGATACGCAGTATTTT.

This chain links TRBV5-5 with TRBJ1-2, with D possibly TRBD1 on 5 matching bases. The length of the CDR3 is 16 residues. The V and J ends lost 0 bases and 3 bases respectively, with 15 bases between them. The germline V gene has CDR1 SGHKS and CDR2 YYEKEE (reference sequence). DNA of the CDR3: TGTGCCAGCAGCTTGGGTGGCAGGGTATCAGACTATGGCTACACCTTC. Its protein product is CASSLGGRVSDYGYTF.

This clone was seen a few times. V and J are TRBV5-1 and TRBJ2-1; no reliable D call. The CDR3 is made up of 13 amino acids. The V gene lost 4 bases and the J gene lost 8 bases, with 13 bases spanning the gap. Germline assignment: CDR1 SGHRS and CDR2 YFSETQ. CDR3: CASSGDNSDEQFF. In DNA form, the CDR3 reads TGCGCCAGCAGCGGCGACAATTCGGATGAGCAGTTCTTC. The full variable domain, in which reference TRBV5-1 and TRBJ2-1 provide the parts outside the CDR3, is KAGVTQTPRYLIKTRGQQVTLSCSPISGHRSVSWYQQTPGQGLQFLFEYFSETQRNKGNFPGRFSGRQFSNSRSEMNVSTLELGDSALYLCASSGDNSDEQFFGPGTRLTVL.

The rearrangement links TRBV9 to TRBJ2-1; 11 bases agree with TRBD2. Germline V lookup: CDR1 SGDLS, CDR2 YYNGEE. Trimming at V came to 1 base and at J to 2 bases, leaving 2 bases not matched to a gene. This CDR3 has 16 residues. CDR3 nucleotide sequence: TGTGCCAGCAGCGTAACTAGCGGGAGTCCCTACAATGAGCAGTTCTTC. Residues: CASSVTSGSPYNEQFF.

V gene TRBV9 combines with J gene TRBJ2-3; 8 bases are a match to TRBD2. This CDR3 has 16 residues. Germline-derived CDR1 and CDR2 are SGDLS and YYNGEE. V was clipped by 5 bases and J by 3 bases; unmatched bases: 11. DNA of the CDR3: TGTGCCAGCAGTAAGGCGGGAGGCGGGGGAACAGATACGCAGTATTTT. Translating it yields CASSKAGGGGTDTQYF.